These 5 T cell receptor beta chains were all obtained from the same sample, sequenced in a study of PD-1 blockade in classical Hodgkin lymphoma. Time point here: cycle 4 day 1 (C4D1), after six to seven weeks of nivolumab. No patient escaped relapse after autologous stem cell transplantation, and brentuximab vedotin exposure varied. Generated by immunoSEQ multiplex PCR, the TCRdb table keeps only in-frame clones and is missing some. The profile covers 15,000 to 20,000 clones, with 80% to 90% appearing a single time and approximately 13% taken by the ten largest. Source: peripheral blood mononuclear cells (PBMCs), taken before the fourth cycle of nivolumab. The receptor source for this set is a human donor with classical Hodgkin lymphoma.

This clone was detected only once. This chain connects TRBV28 to TRBJ1-5; D not certain. The V gene's germline CDR1 is MDHEN and CDR2 SYDVKM. V dropped 6 bases and J dropped 2 bases, with 8 bases sitting between them. The CDR3 covers 13 residues. CDR3 DNA sequence: TGTGCCAGCAGCCCTGTGCGCAATCAGCCCCAGCATTTT. Residues: CASSPVRNQPQHF.

The genes are TRBV18 and TRBJ1-6; D gene uncertain. CDR3 length equals 14 residues. Germline CDR1 reads KGHSH; CDR2 reads LQKENI. The V end was cut by 3 bases, the J end by 9 bases, with 12 bases between. DNA of the CDR3: TGTGCCAGCTCACCGGATAGCTTTGGTTCACCCCTCCACTTT. Protein product: CASSPDSFGSPLHF.

The V gene is TRBV19, the J gene TRBJ1-2; maybe TRBD1 (6 bases). The V gene's germline CDR1 is LNHDA and CDR2 SQIVND (reference sequence). The CDR3 length is 15 residues. The ends were cut back, 9 bases at V and 4 bases at J, with 21 bases in the middle. The CDR3 DNA reads TGTGCCAGCACCCCGGGGATGGGGGGCGGCTATGGCTACACCTTC. Its translation: CASTPGMGGGYGYTF.

J is TRBJ1-2 and V is TRBV5-1; weak D call: TRBD1 (6 bases). V lost 0 bases, J lost 8 bases, and 11 bases lay in between. The CDR3 totals 13 residues. CDR1 is SGHRS and CDR2 is YFSETQ in the germline V gene. The CDR3 is CASSLDWTAGYTF. CDR3 bases: TGCGCCAGCAGCTTGGATTGGACAGCCGGCTACACCTTC.

The chain employs TRBV2 and TRBJ2-1, with D perhaps TRBD1 or TRBD2 (5 bases each). This CDR3 comprises 13 residues. CDR1 and CDR2 (germline): SNHLY, FYNNEI. V lost 6 bases and J lost 7, with 13 bases in between. The CDR3 is CASSLQGPNEQFF. The CDR3 coding sequence is TGTGCCAGCAGCCTTCAGGGACCAAATGAGCAGTTCTTC.